The rows below give T cell receptor beta chains drawn from one sample of a study of T cell responses to AZD1222 COVID-19 vaccine. Sequencing used immunoSEQ multiplex PCR; TCRdb keeps in-frame clones, though not all of them. The table has around 110,000 clones, roughly 90% seen once. The input for sequencing was peripheral blood, taken on day 0 of AZD1222 vaccination. The source of these receptors is an adult in good health. Each CDR3 is given with its conserved first and last residue. The order of the fields is D gene, V gene, clone size, J gene, CDR3 protein, CDR3 DNA. A D gene is named only where the DNA matches it firmly. Expanded clones are given a class, and other clones once, few, many or no size at all.

TRBD2	TRBV6-5	once	TRBJ2-7	CASSYRTSGIYEQYF	TGTGCCAGCAGTTACCGGACTAGCGGGATCTACGAGCAGTACTTC
.	TRBV13	.	TRBJ2-5	CASSFTGREETQYF	TGTGCCAGCAGCTTCACTGGCAGAGAAGAGACCCAGTACTTC
.	TRBV5-1	.	TRBJ2-3	CASSTNPQRSTDTQYF	TGCGCCAGCAGTACTAACCCGCAGCGAAGCACAGATACGCAGTATTTT
.	TRBV9	.	TRBJ2-1	CASSLSRGPEQFF	TGTGCCAGCAGCCTTTCCCGGGGGCCTGAGCAGTTCTTC
.	TRBV20-1	.	TRBJ2-4	CSAPRENIQYF	TGCAGTGCCCCCCGAGAAAACATTCAGTACTTC
TRBD2	TRBV2	.	TRBJ2-7	CASSEGLALVEQYF	TGTGCCAGCAGTGAGGGACTAGCTCTTGTCGAGCAGTACTTC
.	TRBV27	once	TRBJ2-7	CASSLSISTGRPYEQYF	TGTGCCAGCAGTTTATCCATATCGACAGGGAGGCCCTACGAGCAGTACTTC
.	TRBV7-3	.	TRBJ2-7	CASSLWPQTRRYF	TGTGCCAGCAGCTTATGGCCCCAGACCCGTCGGTACTTC
TRBD2	TRBV28	.	TRBJ2-7	CASSPPGLAGEGQYF	TGTGCCAGCAGTCCCCCGGGACTAGCGGGAGAAGGGCAGTACTTC
TRBD1	TRBV2	.	TRBJ1-1	CASSGQGAGTEAFF	TGTGCCAGCAGTGGACAGGGGGCCGGAACTGAAGCTTTCTTT
.	TRBV3-1/TRBV3-2	.	TRBJ2-4	CASSLKNIQYF	TGTGCCAGCAGCTTAAAAAACATTCAGTACTTC
.	TRBV28	.	TRBJ1-1	CASSLPGPNTEAFF	TGTGCCAGCAGTTTGCCAGGGCCGAACACTGAAGCTTTCTTT
.	TRBV18	.	TRBJ1-6	CASSLQRRFSDNSPLHF	TGTGCCAGCTCACTCCAACGCCGTTTCTCGGATAATTCACCCCTCCACTTT
.	TRBV14	.	TRBJ1-1	CASSREWNTEAFF	TGTGCCAGCAGCCGCGAGTGGAACACTGAAGCTTTCTTT
.	TRBV3-1/TRBV3-2	.	TRBJ2-3	CASSPTILSSTDTQYF	TGTGCCAGCAGCCCTACAATTCTCTCTAGCACAGATACGCAGTATTTT
TRBD2	TRBV3-1/TRBV3-2	.	TRBJ2-7	CASSPAGGPGKQYF	TGTGCCAGCAGCCCAGCGGGAGGGCCTGGAAAGCAGTACTTC
TRBD1	TRBV12-3/TRBV12-4	.	TRBJ1-2	CASSLGQAGGYTF	TGTGCCAGCTCCCTGGGACAGGCCGGCGGCTACACCTTC
TRBD2	TRBV5-6	.	TRBJ2-1	CASSLGLSGLAGRTGEQFF	TGTGCCAGCAGCTTGGGGCTCAGCGGACTAGCGGGCCGGACAGGGGAGCAGTTCTTC
TRBD1	TRBV25-1	.	TRBJ1-2	CASSELGTGLDGYTF	TGTGCCAGCAGTGAACTCGGGACAGGGCTTGATGGCTACACCTTC
.	TRBV14	.	TRBJ2-4	CASSQETDGALSKNIQYF	TGTGCCAGCAGCCAAGAGACCGACGGCGCACTATCCAAAAACATTCAGTACTTC
.	TRBV7-2	few	TRBJ1-5	CASSSNNQPQHF	TGTGCCAGCAGCTCAAACAATCAGCCCCAGCATTTT
TRBD1	TRBV6-5	once	TRBJ1-1	CASIGDRGNTEAFF	TGTGCCAGCATTGGGGACAGGGGGAACACTGAAGCTTTCTTT
.	TRBV11-3	.	TRBJ2-5	CASSLLEGKETQYF	TGTGCCAGCAGCTTATTAGAGGGTAAAGAGACCCAGTACTTC
.	TRBV4-3	.	TRBJ2-1	CASSQGRGYGGRYNEQFF	TGCGCCAGCAGCCAAGGGAGGGGTTACGGGGGTCGTTACAATGAGCAGTTCTTC
.	TRBV12-3/TRBV12-4	.	TRBJ2-6	CATLFSGANVLTF	TGTGCCACGCTTTTCTCTGGGGCCAACGTCCTGACTTTC
TRBD2	TRBV7-7	.	TRBJ2-6	CASSLAGRLAGLPPGANVLTF	TGTGCCAGCAGCTTAGCTGGTAGACTAGCGGGACTCCCTCCTGGGGCCAACGTCCTGACTTTC
.	TRBV28	.	TRBJ2-4	CASSLERVAKNIQYF	TGTGCCAGCAGTTTAGAGAGGGTGGCCAAAAACATTCAGTACTTC
.	TRBV19	few	TRBJ2-2	CASLNRINSELFF	TGTGCCAGTCTGAATAGAATTAATTCGGAGCTGTTTTTT
TRBD1	TRBV7-2	once	TRBJ2-7	CASSPGQGFSEQYF	TGTGCCAGCAGCCCGGGACAGGGTTTTTCCGAGCAGTACTTC
.	TRBV19	once	TRBJ1-1	CASSYLRDTEAFF	TGTGCCAGTAGTTATCTACGGGACACTGAAGCTTTCTTT
TRBD1	TRBV6-2/TRBV6-3	.	TRBJ1-2	CASRPSGTGQGGYTF	TGTGCCAGCAGGCCTTCCGGGACAGGGCAAGGAGGCTACACCTTC
.	TRBV7-9	.	TRBJ2-7	CASSTWGIARNEQYF	TGTGCCAGCAGCACATGGGGGATAGCGAGAAACGAGCAGTACTTC
.	TRBV23-1	.	TRBJ2-1	CASSQSQEQFF	TGCGCCAGCAGTCAATCCCAGGAGCAGTTCTTC
.	TRBV10-3	.	TRBJ1-5	CAISEEGSQPQHF	TGTGCCATCAGTGAGGAGGGGAGTCAGCCCCAGCATTTT
.	TRBV2	few	TRBJ2-2	CACRRSNTGELFF	TGTGCGTGTCGGAGGTCGAACACCGGGGAGCTGTTTTTT
TRBD1	TRBV6-4	.	TRBJ1-1	CASSGGQGAVAFF	TGTGCCAGCAGCGGAGGACAGGGGGCTGTAGCTTTCTTT
.	TRBV19	.	TRBJ1-5	CASSIQDGYQPQHF	TGTGCCAGTAGTATTCAGGACGGGTATCAGCCCCAGCATTTT
.	TRBV6-2/TRBV6-3	.	TRBJ2-2	CASSQKPNTGELFF	TGTGCCAGCAGTCAAAAACCGAACACCGGGGAGCTGTTTTTT
.	TRBV10-1	.	TRBJ1-5	CASGGKGGRGNQPQHF	TGCGCCAGCGGCGGTAAGGGGGGGAGGGGCAATCAGCCCCAGCATTTT
.	TRBV6-2/TRBV6-3	.	TRBJ1-1	CASSDLPGYQNTEAFF	TGTGCCAGCAGTGATCTACCGGGCTATCAGAACACTGAAGCTTTCTTT
.	TRBV4-1	.	TRBJ2-4	CASSLEGSAKNIQYF	TGCGCCAGCTCCTTGGAGGGGTCAGCCAAAAACATTCAGTACTTC